The T cell receptor (beta chain) under discussion was sequenced for a study of shared clonotypes between healthy human individuals. Across the study: Donors had three CD4 naive, three CD4 memory, two CD8 naive and one CD8 memory plate apiece.

TCRdb's copy holds only in-frame clones and misses some; the assay was immunoSEQ multiplex PCR. The sample comprises around 1.9 million clones, more than 85% of which are singletons, and under 2% rests with the top ten. Positively selected for CCR7, the CD45RO-negative cells used as naive CD8 cells excluded terminally differentiated effector memory CD45RA+ cells. Points on this clone: Its matching antigen is unknown.

The CDR3 is 15 residues long. From germline, CDR1 is SGHTA and CDR2 FQGNSA. The V end lost 8 bases, the J end lost 1 base, and 15 bases lay between the germline ends. Study results and caveats: Clonotypes that were shared across a few donors made up around 4.6% of naive CD4 clonotypes. When compared with the clonotypes that were shared by all four sorted-subset donors, the non-shared clonotypes turned out to have lower generation probabilities. Memory subsets had estimated richness that was generally smaller than that of naive subsets.

The chain couples TRBV7-2 to TRBJ2-1; either TRBD1 or TRBD2 may fit D (6 bases each). This clonotype was obtained from a man aged 18 to 29 in good health. Some clones in this sample may be carry-over from other donors' samples. The sequenced material came from naive CD8+ T cells from PBMCs. Here the CDR3 reads CASLGGGKSYNEQFF. CDR3 sequence (DNA): TGTGCCAGCCTGGGGGGCGGGAAATCCTACAATGAGCAGTTCTTC.